The T cell receptor (beta chain) under discussion was sequenced for a study of blood T cell repertoires in COVID-19 (dated by TCRdb to the early 2020s). About the full investigation: Samples from collaborators originated in the United States, Italy and Spain and spanned both the acute and convalescent phases of COVID-19. The material from the prospective study consisted of cDNA or gDNA derived from T cells, B-cell-depleted T cells, or PBMCs. Deeply sampled blood TCRbeta repertoires from subjects exposed to, actively infected with, or recovered from COVID-19 were included in the dataset. A freely available public database, intended as a resource for researchers studying the immune response to SARS-CoV-2, is where the repertoires were released. Samples came from the ongoing ImmuneRACE study (first 160 participants) plus 1,254 subjects from 6 global collaborators. Sample metadata almost always included a de-identified subject ID, COVID-19 status, age in years and sex. Where available, HLA class I and class II types were obtained from metadata supplied by the sample provider rather than from assay-based typing.

As concerns this clone: It lacks a known antigen. No qualities accompany the bases; no much larger clone lies one base away.

One collaborating source in Seattle enrolled patients during active infection and followed them longitudinally through the course of disease. Whole blood was collected in K2EDTA tubes by collaborating institutions according to the institutions' own protocols. For TCRbeta analysis, collaborators shipped samples as frozen whole blood, isolated PBMCs, or DNA extracted from either of those sample types. V is reduced by 10 bases and J by 0 bases, leaving a spacing of 10 bases between them. CDR1 MNHEY and CDR2 SMNVEV were looked up in the germline V gene (reference sequence). From the cysteine through the phenylalanine, the CDR3 covers 14 amino acids. The kept DNA is CDR3 alone, 42 bases in frame from the first base. TCRbeta CDR3 regions were amplified from genomic DNA by means of the immunoSEQ Assay, a bias-controlled multiplex PCR. The published analysis was carried out like this. Nucleated cell counts per sample were estimated from amplification of reference gene primers within the assay. To quantify the absolute abundance of each unique TCRbeta CDR3 rearrangement, sequence reads were collapsed and filtered. For each sample, productive Simpson clonality was calculated as the square root of Simpson's diversity index across productive rearrangements. Imported from immuneACCESS, the table was reduced by TCRdb to in-frame sequences with V and J called. These copies leave out some clones; in studies compared against another copy, an unresolved V gene accounts for under half, and the cause of the remainder is not known. The DNA was the basis for D and trimming; V, J and clone size are from that table. The sample has about 250,000 clones on record, about 82% of them singletons. The top ten clonotypes cover roughly 4.6% of the sample.

The research as a whole found: Clinical and demographic metadata were provided uncurated, with the amount varying by source and participant.

The rearrangement joined TRBV27 to TRBJ2-6; the D gene is possibly TRBD1, with 6 bases matching. This TCR derives from a man in his fifties with COVID-19, enrolled during active disease. Sequencing was carried out using peripheral blood. This receptor has the CDR3 CATTGSSGANVLTF. The DNA reads TGTGCCACCACAGGGAGCTCTGGGGCCAACGTCCTGACTTTC.